This TCR beta chain appears in the sequencing data of a study of Ad26.COV2.S vaccination and SARS-CoV-2 variants. The treatment denotes: roughly 18 received Ad26.COV2.S at low or high dose, single or two shots; roughly 5 received placebo; per-sample allocation not given. On day 63 after the first injection, vaccine and placebo recipients gave samples. Clones were sequenced by immunoSEQ multiplex PCR, and TCRdb holds only the in-frame ones, with some missing. The data contain about 400,000 clones, 88% of them singletons. In its sample, this clone was seen once. The CDR3 totals 16 residues. Between the trimmed V and J ends, which lost 0 bases and 0 bases, there was a span of 12 bases. The germline V gene has CDR1 ENHRY and CDR2 SYGVKD.

The clonotype was recovered from a person aged 18 to 59 who received the Ad26.COV2.S COVID-19 vaccine or a placebo. This chain links TRBV10-3 with TRBJ2-7; tentatively, D is TRBD2 (6 bases). This material consisted of peripheral blood, taken in a trial of Ad26.COV2.S vaccine versus placebo. The chain's CDR3 is CAISESEGGNSYEQYF. DNA for the CDR3: TGTGCCATCAGTGAGTCGGAGGGCGGCAACTCCTACGAGCAGTACTTC.